This TCR beta chain is from a study of blood T cells in healthy people across ages. Details on this clonotype: No conserved phenylalanine or tryptophan is present at the end of the CDR3, so a read error is the likely explanation.

V lost 2 bases, J lost 4 bases, and 10 bases stayed unmatched. CDR1 is SGHRS, CDR2 YFSETQ, per germline. The CDR3 runs to 19 residues. Combining a sample-barcoded 5' primer with a J-beta primer mix, a second PCR ran for about 7 to 11 cycles. MiXCR, applied by TCRdb to the 5' RACE reads, yields one record per CDR3 protein. Altogether 550,000 to 650,000 distinct CDR3 sequences are present, about 30% being singletons, with the ten largest covering 15% to 19%. The sequence was obtained from a woman aged 80 or over in good health. The chain is built from TRBV5-1 and TRBJ2-3, with TRBD2 matching 16 bases. The sequenced material came from blood. The CDR3 DNA follows: TGCGCCAGCAGCTTAACCGGGACTAGCGGGGGGGCCGGAGCAGATACGCAGTATTTG. As protein: CASSLTGTSGGAGADTQYL.